This T cell receptor (beta chain) emerged from a study of blood T cell repertoires in COVID-19. Overall study context: Sites in the United States, Italy and Spain provided acute and convalescent COVID-19 samples.

Using immunoSEQ multiplex PCR, the repertoire was profiled, and TCRdb retains in-frame clones only, with some absent. This repertoire shows about 250,000 clones, approximately 84% found once; its top ten account for around 1.8%. The CDR3 contains 16 residues. V lost 2 bases to trimming and J lost 6 bases; unmatched junction nucleotides: 3. CDR1 is SGHVS, CDR2 FNYEAQ, per germline. The chain links TRBV7-6 to TRBJ2-2; 13 nucleotides agree with TRBD2. The sequence derives from a man between 35 and 55 years old who had recovered from COVID-19. The sample consisted of PBMCs or T cells enriched from blood (not recorded which). In DNA form, the CDR3 reads TGTGCCAGCAGCTTATGGACTAGCGGGGGATCCGGGGAGCTGTTTTTT. This codes for CASSLWTSGGSGELFF.